This entry is about one T cell receptor beta chain. Trimming took 0 bases from V and 6 from J; bases not matched to a gene: 8. The germline gives CDR1 LGHDT, CDR2 YNNKEL (reference sequence). The CDR3 length is 17 residues. TCRdb's copy holds only in-frame clones and misses some; the assay was immunoSEQ multiplex PCR. The data hold roughly 45,000 clones, with over 60% observed a single time. The source of the sample is a study of blood T cell repertoires in COVID-19. Study-wide context: Sites in the United States, Italy and Spain provided acute and convalescent COVID-19 samples. T cells, B-cell-depleted T cells, or PBMCs provided the cDNA or gDNA that served as material.

The origin of this receptor is a woman in her seventies with acute or convalescent COVID-19. The chain employs TRBV3-1 (or the pseudogene TRBV3-2) and TRBJ2-3; 11 bases align to TRBD1. The sample was peripheral blood. CDR3 protein: CASSQDYPGQGVDTQYF. As DNA, the CDR3 is TGTGCCAGCAGCCAAGACTATCCGGGACAGGGGGTTGATACGCAGTATTTT.